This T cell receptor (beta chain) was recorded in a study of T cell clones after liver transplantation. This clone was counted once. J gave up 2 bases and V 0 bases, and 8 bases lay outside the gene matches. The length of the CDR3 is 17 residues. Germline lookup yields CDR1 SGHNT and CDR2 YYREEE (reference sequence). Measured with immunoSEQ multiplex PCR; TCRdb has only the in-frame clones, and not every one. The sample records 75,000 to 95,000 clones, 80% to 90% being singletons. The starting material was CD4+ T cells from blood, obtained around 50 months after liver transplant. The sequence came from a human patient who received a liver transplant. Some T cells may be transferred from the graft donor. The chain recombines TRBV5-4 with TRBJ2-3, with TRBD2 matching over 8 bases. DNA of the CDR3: TGTGCCAGCAGCTTGGCAGGGACGGGAGGGCCCACAGATACGCAGTATTTT. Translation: CASSLAGTGGPTDTQYF.